This entry lists 19 T cell receptor beta chains sequenced from one sample in a study of post-analysis software for immune sequencing data. Study results and limitations: In patients, TRBV5-6, TRBV5-1 and TRBV20-1 belonged to 4 or 5 TRBV segments found more frequently than in controls.

The library was made from cDNA and included unique molecular identifiers. TCRdb redid the calling of the PCR reads with MiXCR, one entry per CDR3 protein. This sample has hundreds of thousands of distinct CDR3 sequences; around 60% occur once, and the top ten carry roughly 10%. Their target antigens are unknown. The sample taken for sequencing was blood. The source of these receptors is a girl aged 2 to 9 with multiple sclerosis.

This clonotype was counted only a few times. V and J are TRBV5-1 and TRBJ2-6; D ambiguous. Germline V gene sequence: CDR1 SGHRS, CDR2 YFSETQ. Deletions cut 9 bases from V and 1 base from J, with 11 bases between. The CDR3 loop spans 14 amino acids. CDR3 DNA sequence: TGCGCCATCAAAGAGACGTCTGGGGCCAACGTCCTGACTTTC. Protein sequence: CAIKETSGANVLTF.

This sequence joins TRBV11-2 and TRBJ1-1; D remains ambiguous. Trimming shortened V by 1 base and J by 10 bases, and 13 bases separated the two germline ends. Germline assignment: CDR1 SGHAT and CDR2 FQNNGV. This CDR3 contains 13 residues. CDR3 amino acids: CASSLAVGFAAFF. The CDR3 region has the DNA TGTGCCAGCAGCTTAGCTGTAGGGTTCGCAGCTTTCTTT. Full variable domain (rest looked up from reference TRBV11-2 and TRBJ1-1): EAGVAQSPRYKIIEKRQSVAFWCNPISGHATLYWYQQILGQGPKLLIQFQNNGVVDDSQLPKDRFSAERLKGVDSTLKIQPAKLEDSAVYLCASSLAVGFAAFFGQGTRLTVV.

This clonotype was seen a handful of times. The chain joins TRBV20-1 to TRBJ2-7; perhaps TRBD2 as D (6 bases). The germline V gene has CDR1 DFQATT and CDR2 SNEGSKA (reference sequence). The CDR3 consists of 16 residues. Trimming left V 3 bases short and J 4 bases short, with 22 bases between. CDR3 protein: CSARAGAGGGLYEQYF. For the CDR3, the DNA is TGCAGTGCTAGGGCCGGGGCCGGAGGAGGGTTATACGAGCAGTACTTC.

The chain couples TRBV5-1 to TRBJ2-5, with a possible D match to TRBD1 (6 bases). The CDR3 has 14 amino acids. Trimming cost V 1 base and J 3 bases, with 10 bases left between them. CDR1 is SGHRS, CDR2 YFSETQ, per germline. DNA for the CDR3: TGCGCCAGCAGCTTGACAGGGATGGAAGAGACCCAGTACTTC. It encodes CASSLTGMEETQYF.

There are a few counts of this clonotype. The chain is built from TRBV12-5 and TRBJ1-1; D remains ambiguous. V was trimmed by 6 bases and J by 1 base, leaving 12 bases between them. This CDR3 region has 14 residues. The germline CDR1 and CDR2 sequences are LGHNT and FRNRAP. CDR3 in amino acids: CASGPPWGNTEAFF. As DNA, the CDR3 is TGTGCTAGTGGCCCACCTTGGGGGAACACTGAAGCTTTCTTT.

With respect to this clonotype: One end of the junction fails to match germline, which may point to a read error. The chain links TRBV11-2 to TRBJ2-4; 11 positions match TRBD2. The CDR3 has 21 amino acids. Germline V gene data show CDR1 as SGHAT and CDR2 as FQNNGV. The CDR3 bases are TGTGCCAGCAGCTTAGTAGGGTCTGCTAGCGGGAGGAGATTGGGCAAAAACATTCGGTACTTC. Protein: CASSLVGSASGRRLGKNIRYF. The full variable domain, completed using reference TRBV11-2 and TRBJ2-4, is EAGVAQSPRYKIIEKRQSVAFWCNPISGHATLYWYQQILGQGPKLLIQFQNNGVVDDSQLPKDRFSAERLKGVDSTLKIQPAKLEDSAVYLCASSLVGSASGRRLGKNIRYFGAGTRLSVL.

The CDR3 here is CASSLIRTGFTNEQFF. The CDR3 coding sequence is TGTGCCAGCAGCCTAATCAGGACAGGGTTTACGAATGAGCAGTTCTTC. This chain connects TRBV7-2 to TRBJ2-1; TRBD1 agrees at 8 bases. CDR3 length: 16 residues. V lost 5 bases and J lost 7; bases outside the gene matches: 13. The germline CDR1 and CDR2 sequences are SGHTA and FQGNSA.

The chain has TRBV12-3 or TRBV12-4 and TRBJ2-1; 14 bases are shared with TRBD2. The ends lost 2 bases at V and 5 bases at J; junction bases unmatched: 8. CDR3 length: 18 amino acids. CDR3: CASSLRLAGGRSNNEQFF. CDR3 nucleotide sequence: TGTGCCAGCAGTTTAAGACTAGCGGGGGGGAGATCTAACAATGAGCAGTTCTTC.

The chain uses TRBV12-3 or TRBV12-4 and TRBJ2-3; D may correspond to TRBD1 or TRBD2 (5 bases each). The CDR3 length is 14 residues. Between the trimmed V and J ends, which lost 4 bases and 0 bases, there was a span of 8 bases. Here the CDR3 DNA reads TGTGCCAGCAGTTGGGGGATGAGCACAGATACGCAGTATTTT. Protein product: CASSWGMSTDTQYF.

This clonotype was detected only a few times. This chain joins TRBV21-1 and TRBJ2-7; the DNA was not compared with TRBD2, the D call given in the table. TRBV21-1 has pseudogene status. The CDR3 runs to 16 residues. Written as DNA, the CDR3 is TGTGCCAGCAGCTCCCCCCGGGGAGGGCCGTTTAACGAGCAGTACTTC. It yields the protein CASSSPRGGPFNEQYF.

V usage is TRBV6-5 and J usage is TRBJ1-5; unclear D gene. There are 13 residues in the CDR3. CDR1 is MNHEY, CDR2 SVGAGI, per germline. Trimming pared 6 bases from V and 4 bases from J, leaving 10 bases between. The CDR3 DNA reads TGTGCCAGCAGCGACCTCGCTAATCAGCCCCAGCATTTT. It yields the protein CASSDLANQPQHF.

This clonotype has just one count. The CDR3 sequence: CASSQVGGNNEQFF. The CDR3 bases are TGCGCCAGCAGCCAAGTGGGAGGGAACAATGAGCAGTTCTTC. This chain links TRBV4-1 with TRBJ2-1, with 7 bases aligning to TRBD2. Germline values: CDR1 MGHRA, CDR2 YSYEKL. This CDR3 spans 14 amino acids. J lost 5 bases, V lost 1 base, and 2 bases had no gene match.

This clonotype showed up just a few times. This chain links TRBV20-1 with TRBJ2-1; 9 nucleotides align to TRBD2. The CDR3 sequence is 14 residues long. The V gene end was trimmed by 2 bases and the J gene end by 8 bases; junction bases not matched to a gene: 7. Germline V gives CDR1 DFQATT, CDR2 SNEGSKA (reference sequence). Written as DNA, the CDR3 is TGCAGTGCTAGATCTAGCGGGGTGGTGGATGAGCAGTTCTTC. This encodes CSARSSGVVDEQFF.

J is TRBJ2-1 and V is TRBV11-2; TRBD2 might be the D (6 bases). V lost 2 bases, J lost 5 bases, and 16 bases lay in between. The CDR3 is 16 residues long. Germline V gene sequence: CDR1 SGHAT, CDR2 FQNNGV. The DNA of the CDR3 is TGTGCCAGCAGCTTATTACGGGGGAAAGGGAACAATGAGCAGTTCTTC. Translation: CASSLLRGKGNNEQFF.

With regard to this clonotype: Relative to the germline gene, one junction end is altered; a read error may explain this. DNA for the CDR3: TGTGCCAACAGCTGGACAGGGGACCCGAACACCATATATTTT. It is translated as CANSWTGDPNTIYF. The J gene is TRBJ1-3, the V gene TRBV7-9; 9 bases are shared with TRBD1. CDR3 length: 14 amino acids. CDR1 and CDR2 (germline): SEHNR, FQNEAQ (reference sequence).

This clonotype was observed once. This could be a read error, since a much larger clone is one nucleotide away. The rearrangement links TRBV12-3 or TRBV12-4 to TRBJ1-1, with D perhaps TRBD1 (6 bases). Trimming took off 6 bases at V and 1 base at J, with 9 bases between the two ends. This CDR3 region has 13 residues. The CDR3: CASRSQGNTEAFF. The CDR3 bases are TGTGCCAGCAGGTCACAGGGGAACACTGAAGCTTTCTTT.

The genes are TRBV27 and TRBJ1-2, with TRBD1 identical over 8 bases. This CDR3 has 13 amino acids. Unmatched junction bases numbered 9, after V lost 6 bases and J lost 9 bases. Germline lookup yields CDR1 MNHEY and CDR2 SMNVEV (reference sequence). The CDR3 nucleotides read TGTGCCAGCAGCTATGGACAGGGTAATAGCTACACCTTC. Translation gives CASSYGQGNSYTF.

This chain connects TRBV20-1 to TRBJ1-1; D might be TRBD1 (5 bases). The CDR3 consists of 13 residues. Per germline, CDR1 DFQATT and CDR2 SNEGSKA (reference sequence). Trimming removed 5 bases at V and 5 bases at J, with 15 bases between. The CDR3 DNA sequence: TGCAGTGCTTGGTTGGGGGGGGTGACTGAAGCTTTCTTT. It encodes CSAWLGGVTEAFF.

V gene TRBV29-1 combines with J gene TRBJ2-7; D is unclear. CDR3 size: 12 residues. V was cut by 6 bases and J by 2 bases, with 11 bases left in between. Germline CDR1 SQVTM, CDR2 ANQGSEA. This CDR3 reads CSVVEPPYEQYF. The CDR3 nucleotides read TGCAGCGTCGTGGAGCCGCCCTACGAGCAGTACTTC.